These 23 T cell receptor beta chains came from one sample sequenced in a study of blood T cell repertoires in COVID-19. Repertoires were generated with immunoSEQ multiplex PCR, while TCRdb's copy carries only in-frame clones and drops some. The repertoire holds about 160,000 clones, with 60% to 85% as singletons. The specimen was peripheral blood. All receptors come from a man aged 55 to 70 with acute or convalescent COVID-19.

This clone has only one observation. The CDR3 sequence is CASSMGSSGGPGGTEQFF. CDR3 nucleotides: TGCGCCAGCAGCATGGGGTCTAGCGGGGGGCCCGGGGGCACTGAGCAGTTCTTC. The chain links TRBV5-1 to TRBJ2-1; 11 bases fit TRBD2. Unmatched junction bases numbered 18, after V lost 4 bases and J lost 9 bases. The CDR3 covers 18 residues. The germline V gene has CDR1 SGHRS and CDR2 YFSETQ.

This clone turned up a few times. This chain connects TRBV19 to TRBJ1-2; 10 nucleotides align to TRBD1. Germline CDR1 and CDR2: LNHDA and SQIVND (reference sequence). V lost 9 bases and J lost 1; bases outside the gene matches: 2. CDR3 length equals 13 residues. The CDR3 DNA sequence: TGTGCCAGCCGGGACAGGGGTAACTATGGCTACACCTTC. Encoded protein: CASRDRGNYGYTF.

The V and J genes are TRBV10-1 and TRBJ2-7; 10 bases agree with TRBD2. The CDR3 consists of 15 residues. V shed 6 bases, J shed 2 bases, and the junction held 7 bases outside the gene matches. CDR1 WNHNN and CDR2 SYGVQD come from the germline V gene (reference sequence). DNA for the CDR3: TGCGCCAGCAGAAGCCCTAGCGGGGGCGCCTACGAGCAGTACTTC. This sequence encodes CASRSPSGGAYEQYF.

The genes are TRBV4-1 and TRBJ1-1, with 8 bases identical to TRBD1. In germline, CDR1 is MGHRA, CDR2 YSYEKL. Germline trimming cut 6 bases from V and 3 bases from J; bases unmatched to any gene: 9. The CDR3 is 15 amino acids. The CDR3 DNA is TGCGCCAGCAGGGAAGGACAGGGACCCCACACTGAAGCTTTCTTT. Its protein is CASREGQGPHTEAFF.

This clone showed up just once. V is TRBV4-1 and J is TRBJ2-4, with 8 positions matching TRBD1. This CDR3 comprises 17 residues. V was pared by 0 bases and J by 8 bases, with 12 bases of the junction left unmatched. The germline CDR1 and CDR2 sequences are MGHRA and YSYEKL. The CDR3, as DNA: TGCGCCAGCAGCCAAGACCCAGGGACAGGCAGTTGGGACATTCAGTACTTC. This translates into CASSQDPGTGSWDIQYF.

The chain employs TRBV9 and TRBJ2-3; 12 bases fit TRBD2. The junction had 3 bases not matched to a gene; V was cut back by 0 bases and J by 4 bases. The germline CDR1 and CDR2 sequences are SGDLS and YYNGEE. The CDR3 contains 16 residues. The CDR3 loop is CASSVDPSGGADTQYF. CDR3 in DNA: TGTGCCAGCAGCGTAGACCCTAGCGGGGGGGCAGATACGCAGTATTTT.

J is TRBJ2-6 and V is TRBV6-1; tentative D call: TRBD2 (6 bases). With 2 bases removed from V and 2 bases from J, the gap between germline ends came to 7 bases. The CDR3 is 15 residues long. Germline V gene lookup returns CDR1 MNHNS and CDR2 SASEGT. CDR3 bases: TGTGCCAGCAGTGAATGGGGGGCTGGGGCCAACGTCCTGACTTTC. Protein sequence: CASSEWGAGANVLTF.

This clone was counted between two and nine times. The rearrangement joins TRBV5-4 to TRBJ2-1; D not certain. Trimming stripped 0 bases from V and 9 bases from J, with 10 bases between. CDR1 is SGHNT and CDR2 is YYREEE in the germline V gene (reference sequence). CDR3 length equals 13 residues. The CDR3 loop reads CASSLAPQSEQFF. CDR3 DNA sequence: TGTGCCAGCAGCTTGGCCCCACAGTCTGAGCAGTTCTTC.

J is TRBJ1-1 and V is TRBV18; D is uncertain. CDR1 is KGHSH and CDR2 is LQKENI in the germline V gene. Trimming removed 2 bases at V and 0 bases at J, with 10 bases between. There are 15 residues in the CDR3. CDR3 DNA: TGTGCCAGCTCACCATCAGACATAATGAACACTGAAGCTTTCTTT. It yields the protein CASSPSDIMNTEAFF. The entire variable domain, with the rest obtained from reference TRBV18 and TRBJ1-1, is as follows: NAGVMQNPRHLVRRRGQEARLRCSPMKGHSHVYWYRQLPEEGLKFMVYLQKENIIDESGMPKERFSAEFPKEGPSILRIQQVVRGDSAAYFCASSPSDIMNTEAFFGQGTRLTVV.

The chain has TRBV30 and TRBJ1-2; TRBD1 is a possible D gene (6 bases). The V end lost 6 bases, the J end lost 8 bases, and 19 bases lay between the germline ends. CDR3 size: 13 residues. From germline, CDR1 is GTSNPN and CDR2 SVGIG (reference sequence). CDR3 sequence: CACSFAGAVGYTF. The CDR3 nucleotides are TGTGCCTGTTCCTTTGCGGGGGCGGTAGGCTACACCTTC. Based on the CDR3 plus reference TRBV30 and TRBJ1-2, the full variable domain is SQTIHQWPATLVQPVGSPLSLECTVEGTSNPNLYWYRQAAGRGLQLLFYSVGIGQISSEVPQNLSASRPQDRQFILSSKKLLLSDSGFYLCACSFAGAVGYTFGSGTRLTVV.

DNA of the CDR3: TGTGCCAGCAGCTTGGGACAGTTGAATTCACCCCTCCACTTT. This encodes CASSLGQLNSPLHF. The chain uses TRBV11-2 and TRBJ1-6; the match to TRBD1 covers 7 bases. J lost 7 bases, V lost 3 bases, and 3 bases had no gene match. From germline, CDR1 is SGHAT and CDR2 FQNNGV. The CDR3 length is 14 residues.

This clone was observed a few times. The V gene is TRBV5-4, the J gene TRBJ2-1; no clear D gene. This CDR3 is built from 13 residues. CDR1 is SGHNT and CDR2 is YYREEE in the germline V gene (reference sequence). With 3 bases removed from V and 5 bases from J, the gap between germline ends came to 9 bases. The CDR3 loop reads CASSWSIHNEQFF. CDR3 nucleotide sequence: TGTGCCAGCAGCTGGTCTATCCACAATGAGCAGTTCTTC.

This clone was counted only a few times. The chain links TRBV7-8 to TRBJ1-2, with TRBD1 as a possible D gene (5 bases). The germline V and J ends were trimmed by 5 bases and 1 base, with 14 bases remaining between them. This CDR3 region has 15 residues. The germline CDR1 and CDR2 sequences are SGHVS and FQNEAQ. DNA for the CDR3: TGTGCCAGCAGCAGACCAGGGCGAATTAACTATGGCTACACCTTC. Residues: CASSRPGRINYGYTF.

In DNA, the CDR3 is TGTGCCTGGAGTGTTGGAGGAAAAGAGACCCAGTACTTC. As protein: CAWSVGGKETQYF. This chain uses TRBV30 with TRBJ2-5; TRBD2 is a possible D gene (5 bases). The germline V and J ends were trimmed by 0 bases and 3 bases, with 8 bases remaining between them. CDR3 size: 13 residues. Per germline, CDR1 GTSNPN and CDR2 SVGIG (reference sequence). Using reference TRBV30 and TRBJ2-5 for the parts outside the CDR3, the full variable domain is SQTIHQWPATLVQPVGSPLSLECTVEGTSNPNLYWYRQAAGRGLQLLFYSVGIGQISSEVPQNLSASRPQDRQFILSSKKLLLSDSGFYLCAWSVGGKETQYFGPGTRLLVL.

The chain couples TRBV7-9 to TRBJ1-5; TRBD1 aligns across 11 bases. V was clipped by 1 base and J by 5 bases; unmatched bases: 1. This CDR3 spans 15 amino acids. Germline V gives CDR1 SEHNR, CDR2 FQNEAQ (reference sequence). CDR3 nucleotide sequence: TGTGCCAGCAGCTTAGGGACAGGGGGCGATCAGCCCCAGCATTTT. Translation gives CASSLGTGGDQPQHF. Combining the CDR3 with reference TRBV7-9 and TRBJ1-5 gives the whole variable domain DTGVSQNPRHKITKRGQNVTFRCDPISEHNRLYWYRQTLGQGPEFLTYFQNEAQLEKSRLLSDRFSAERPKGSFSTLEIQRTEQGDSAMYLCASSLGTGGDQPQHFGDGTRLSIL.

V and J are TRBV30 and TRBJ2-6; D not resolved. Germline values: CDR1 GTSNPN, CDR2 SVGIG (reference sequence). The V end lost 3 bases, the J end lost 0 bases, and 9 bases lay between the germline ends. CDR3 length equals 15 residues. CDR3 DNA: TGTGCCTGGAGCTTACAGAGCTCTGGGGCCAACGTCCTGACTTTC. Encoded protein: CAWSLQSSGANVLTF.

The rearrangement joins TRBV10-3 to TRBJ2-6; 8 bases map to TRBD1. Germline CDR1 and CDR2: ENHRY and SYGVKD. CDR3 length: 17 residues. V lost 7 bases to trimming and J lost 0 bases; unmatched junction nucleotides: 8. This CDR3 reads CAINPTGAVSGANVLTF. The DNA for the CDR3 is TGTGCCATCAACCCGACAGGGGCCGTCTCTGGGGCCAACGTCCTGACTTTC.

The rearrangement uses TRBV24-1 and TRBJ2-3; tentatively, D is TRBD2 (6 bases). Germline assignment: CDR1 KGHDR and CDR2 SFDVKD. The CDR3 totals 15 residues. V dropped 6 bases and J dropped 0 bases, with 12 bases sitting between them. The CDR3 DNA is TGTGCCACCAGTTCGGGGGTTACGAGCACAGATACGCAGTATTTT. Its translation is CATSSGVTSTDTQYF.

The chain recombines TRBV29-1 with TRBJ2-5, with D maybe TRBD1 (6 bases). The germline V and J ends were trimmed by 3 bases and 7 bases, with 21 bases remaining between them. The germline gives CDR1 SQVTM, CDR2 ANQGSEA. This CDR3 region has 15 residues. The CDR3, as DNA: TGCAGCGTTGATAAGGCAGGGGCTTCCCGAGGGACCCAGTACTTC. It codes for CSVDKAGASRGTQYF.

The chain's CDR3 is CSVAPGQGSYEQYF. CDR3 DNA: TGCAGCGTTGCCCCGGGACAGGGGTCCTACGAGCAGTACTTC. This chain uses TRBV29-1 with TRBJ2-7; TRBD1 matches at 10 bases. Germline lookup yields CDR1 SQVTM and CDR2 ANQGSEA. This CDR3 is 14 amino acids long. The junction had 4 bases not matched to a gene; V was cut back by 4 bases and J by 1 base.

The count of this clone is one. The chain recombines TRBV7-2 with TRBJ2-3; D is perhaps TRBD2 (5 bases). The germline V gene has CDR1 SGHTA and CDR2 FQGNSA. V was cut by 2 bases and J by 4 bases, with 7 bases left in between. The CDR3 runs to 13 residues. The chain's CDR3 is CASSLLGADTQYF. CDR3 DNA sequence: TGTGCCAGCAGCTTACTCGGGGCAGATACGCAGTATTTT.

This chain connects TRBV3-1 (or the pseudogene TRBV3-2) to TRBJ2-3; D gene uncertain. Trimming removed 0 bases from V and 1 base from J, with 8 bases in between. Germline values: CDR1 LGHDT, CDR2 YNNKEL (reference sequence). The CDR3 has 15 amino acids. The CDR3 loop is CASSQDSGRTDTQYF. DNA of the CDR3: TGTGCCAGCAGCCAAGACTCGGGTCGCACAGATACGCAGTATTTT.

This clone occurred once. This chain links TRBV10-3 with TRBJ1-3; 7 nucleotides agree with TRBD1. CDR1 is ENHRY, CDR2 SYGVKD, per germline. Germline trimming cut 6 bases from V and 3 bases from J; bases unmatched to any gene: 17. This CDR3 has 18 amino acids. This CDR3 is CAIRGRDSITMGGNTIYF. Written as DNA, the CDR3 is TGTGCCATCAGGGGCCGGGACAGCATAACCATGGGTGGAAACACCATATATTTT.